Described below is a single T cell receptor beta chain sequence and its context. Data came from immunoSEQ multiplex PCR; TCRdb stores just in-frame clones and leaves some out. The data show tens of thousands of clones, about nine tenths seen once. Time point denoted: cycle 4 day 1 (C4D1), after around six weeks of nivolumab. Every patient experienced relapse after autologous stem cell transplantation, and brentuximab vedotin exposure varied. These data are taken from a study of PD-1 blockade in classical Hodgkin lymphoma. Germline V gene sequence: CDR1 SNHLY, CDR2 FYNNEI. Losses at the gene ends were 6 bases for V and 5 bases for J; bases not matched to a gene: 9. There are 14 residues in the CDR3.

The clonotype originates from a human donor with classical Hodgkin lymphoma. This sample comprised peripheral blood mononuclear cells (PBMCs), obtained before the fourth cycle of nivolumab. The genes are TRBV2 and TRBJ2-7; 8 bases line up with TRBD1. The CDR3 loop reads CASRKLTGGDEQYF. The CDR3 DNA reads TGTGCCAGCAGGAAACTCACAGGGGGTGACGAGCAGTACTTC.